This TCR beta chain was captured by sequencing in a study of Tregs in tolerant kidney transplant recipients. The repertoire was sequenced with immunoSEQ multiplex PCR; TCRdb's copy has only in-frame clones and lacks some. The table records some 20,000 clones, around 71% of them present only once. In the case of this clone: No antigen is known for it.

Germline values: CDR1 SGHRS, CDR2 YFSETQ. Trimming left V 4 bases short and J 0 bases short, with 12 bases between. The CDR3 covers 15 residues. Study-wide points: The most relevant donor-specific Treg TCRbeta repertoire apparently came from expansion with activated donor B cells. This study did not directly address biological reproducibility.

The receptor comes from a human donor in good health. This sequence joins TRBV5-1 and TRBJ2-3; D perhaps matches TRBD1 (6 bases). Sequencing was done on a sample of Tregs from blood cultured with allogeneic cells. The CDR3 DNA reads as TGCGCCAGCAGCAAACAGGGTGCCAGCACAGATACGCAGTATTTT. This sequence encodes CASSKQGASTDTQYF. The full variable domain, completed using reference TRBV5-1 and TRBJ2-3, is KAGVTQTPRYLIKTRGQQVTLSCSPISGHRSVSWYQQTPGQGLQFLFEYFSETQRNKGNFPGRFSGRQFSNSRSEMNVSTLELGDSALYLCASSKQGASTDTQYFGPGTRLTVL.